The 8 T cell receptor beta chains presented below share a single source sample, sequenced in a study of control samples from healthy donors and cancer patients. Here immunoSEQ multiplex PCR was the method, and the copy in TCRdb shows in-frame clones only, minus some. The sample includes about 150,000 clones, 80% to 95% of them seen just once. Sequencing input: blood. Receptor source: a young woman in good health.

The chain uses TRBV30 and TRBJ2-3; D possibly corresponds to TRBD2 (6 bases). Looked up from germline, CDR1 is GTSNPN and CDR2 is SVGIG (reference sequence). The CDR3 is 15 residues long. Trimming removed 2 bases at V and 3 bases at J, with 15 bases between. The CDR3 protein is CAWSSTSSWTDTQYF. The CDR3 nucleotides are TGTGCCTGGAGTTCAACTAGCTCGTGGACAGATACGCAGTATTTT.

The chain combines TRBV30 with TRBJ2-7; no firm D call. There are 13 residues in the CDR3. V shed 0 bases and J shed 4 bases, with 10 bases lying between them. Germline loops: CDR1 GTSNPN, CDR2 SVGIG (reference sequence). This chain's CDR3 is CAWSVNAWYEQYF. The CDR3 nucleotides are TGTGCCTGGAGTGTTAACGCGTGGTACGAGCAGTACTTC.

The rearrangement joins TRBV4-1 to TRBJ2-5; D is unclear. V was shortened by 2 bases and J by 2 bases, with 12 bases between the two germline ends. This CDR3 contains 15 residues. Germline loops: CDR1 MGHRA, CDR2 YSYEKL. The CDR3 bases are TGCGCCAGCAGCCAAATCCGGAAGCCACAAGAGACCCAGTACTTC. The encoded protein is CASSQIRKPQETQYF.

As DNA, the CDR3 is TGTGCCAGTAGTATAAGTGGGTTTAATCAGCCCCAGCATTTT. Translated: CASSISGFNQPQHF. V is TRBV19 and J is TRBJ1-5; D is undetermined. V shed 2 bases and J shed 4 bases, with 9 bases lying between them. The CDR3 totals 14 residues. The germline CDR1 and CDR2 sequences are LNHDA and SQIVND (reference sequence).

This chain joins TRBV28 and TRBJ2-3; D gene ambiguous. CDR3 length: 12 amino acids. Germline values: CDR1 MDHEN, CDR2 SYDVKM. The V and J ends lost 3 bases and 7 bases respectively, with 8 bases between them. As DNA, the CDR3 is TGTGCCAGCAGTTTCGCCACCTATACGCAGTATTTT. Amino acid sequence: CASSFATYTQYF.

The chain is built from TRBV5-1 and TRBJ1-3; TRBD1 agrees at 7 bases. The CDR3 consists of 17 residues. Germline V gene data show CDR1 as SGHRS and CDR2 as YFSETQ. The ends lost 0 bases at V and 7 bases at J; junction bases unmatched: 13. The CDR3 here is CASSLALLRDRGNTIYF. The CDR3 coding sequence is TGCGCCAGCAGCTTGGCCCTACTCCGGGACAGAGGTAACACCATATATTTT.

In this sample, this clone turned up once. The J gene is TRBJ1-1, the V gene TRBV18, with D unresolved. V was cut by 2 bases and J by 1 base, with 5 bases left in between. This CDR3 comprises 13 residues. CDR1 is KGHSH, CDR2 LQKENI, per germline. The CDR3 sequence: CASSPERNTEAFF. CDR3 in DNA: TGTGCCAGCTCACCAGAGAGGAACACTGAAGCTTTCTTT.

The chain uses TRBV29-1 and TRBJ2-7, with D tentatively TRBD1 (6 bases). The germline CDR1 and CDR2 sequences are SQVTM and ANQGSEA. The CDR3 runs to 13 residues. Deletions cut 4 bases from V and 3 bases from J, with 13 bases between. Here the CDR3 reads CSVVSQGSYEQYF. CDR3 nucleotides: TGCAGCGTTGTAAGCCAGGGGAGCTACGAGCAGTACTTC.